The rows below give T cell receptor beta chains drawn from one sample of a study of T cells after yellow fever vaccination. TCRdb passed the 5' RACE reads through MiXCR, listing each CDR3 protein once. This table has 200,000 to 300,000 distinct CDR3 sequences, roughly 3.5% appearing once. The sample here was PBMCs, taken 15 days after the yellow fever booster vaccination. Source of these receptors: a man between 18 and 35 years old who received the YFV17D yellow fever vaccine. CDR3s include the opening cysteine and the closing phenylalanine or tryptophan. The D gene is left open where the match is weak. Part of the rows lack a size; the others show once, few, many or a class for expanded clones.

size: many
V: TRBV10-3
D: TRBD1
J: TRBJ2-7
CDR3: CAIRGTGATYEQYF
DNA: TGTGCCATCAGGGGGACAGGCGCTACCTACGAGCAGTACTTC

size: few
V: TRBV18
D: NA
J: TRBJ2-6
CDR3: CASSPLPASRSGANVLTF
DNA: TGTGCCAGCTCACCACTCCCGGCAAGCAGGTCGGGGGCCAACGTCCTGACTTTC

size: many
V: TRBV12-3/TRBV12-4
D: NA
J: TRBJ1-1
CDR3: CASSLRAGPRAFF
DNA: TGTGCCAGCAGTTTGAGAGCGGGACCTCGAGCTTTCTTT

size: many
V: TRBV2
D: NA
J: TRBJ2-1
CDR3: CASLALNSYNEQFF
DNA: TGTGCCAGCCTAGCGCTAAACTCCTACAATGAGCAGTTCTTC

size: many
V: TRBV7-2
D: TRBD1
J: TRBJ1-5
CDR3: CASSFYGTGDQPQHF
DNA: TGTGCCAGCAGCTTTTATGGGACAGGTGATCAGCCCCAGCATTTT

size: many
V: TRBV6-2/TRBV6-3
D: NA
J: TRBJ1-1
CDR3: CASSPQYTEAFF
DNA: TGTGCCAGCAGCCCACAGTACACTGAAGCTTTCTTT

size: many
V: TRBV20-1
D: TRBD1
J: TRBJ2-5
CDR3: CSADREETQYF
DNA: TGCAGTGCGGACAGGGAAGAGACCCAGTACTTC

size: many
V: TRBV6-4
D: TRBD2
J: TRBJ2-3
CDR3: CASSESSGGPTDTQYF
DNA: TGTGCCAGCAGTGAGTCTAGCGGGGGGCCCACAGATACGCAGTATTTT

size: many
V: TRBV7-2
D: NA
J: TRBJ2-2
CDR3: CASSLVRGSNTGELFF
DNA: TGTGCCAGCAGCTTGGTGCGGGGATCGAACACCGGGGAGCTGTTTTTT

size: many
V: TRBV30
D: TRBD1
J: TRBJ2-5
CDR3: CAWTGGDETQYF
DNA: TGTGCCTGGACAGGGGGCGATGAGACCCAGTACTTC

size: many
V: TRBV7-9
D: NA
J: TRBJ1-6
CDR3: CASSLPGIFAPLHF
DNA: TGTGCCAGCAGCTTACCAGGGATCTTCGCACCCCTCCACTTT

size: many
V: TRBV5-1
D: NA
J: TRBJ2-5
CDR3: CASRRQETQYF
DNA: TGCGCCAGCAGGCGGCAAGAGACCCAGTACTTC

size: many
V: TRBV5-4
D: TRBD1
J: TRBJ2-5
CDR3: CASSPPGTDQETQYF
DNA: TGTGCCAGCAGCCCGCCAGGGACAGACCAAGAGACCCAGTACTTC

size: many
V: TRBV5-1
D: TRBD2
J: TRBJ2-3
CDR3: CASSATSGVNTQYF
DNA: TGCGCCAGCAGCGCGACTAGCGGGGTGAATACGCAGTATTTT

size: many
V: TRBV2
D: NA
J: TRBJ1-5
CDR3: CASSDVQWSKPQHF
DNA: TGTGCCAGCAGTGACGTGCAGTGGTCCAAGCCCCAGCATTTT

size: many
V: TRBV18
D: NA
J: TRBJ1-1
CDR3: CASSAGAGVLTEAFF
DNA: TGTGCCAGCTCAGCCGGAGCAGGGGTTCTCACTGAAGCTTTCTTT

size: NA
V: TRBV3-2
D: NA
J: TRBJ1-4
CDR3: CASSLEGAPTNEKLFF
DNA: TGTGCCAGCAGCTTAGAGGGGGCGCCGACTAATGAAAAACTGTTTTTT

size: many
V: TRBV15
D: NA
J: TRBJ1-1
CDR3: CATSRDAGEAFF
DNA: TGTGCCACCAGCAGAGATGCAGGTGAAGCTTTCTTT

size: many
V: TRBV9
D: NA
J: TRBJ2-2
CDR3: CASSAGPRGRDTGELFF
DNA: TGTGCCAGCAGCGCCGGCCCCCGGGGGCGCGACACCGGGGAGCTGTTTTTT

size: many
V: TRBV7-9
D: TRBD1
J: TRBJ1-1
CDR3: CASSPGQGFGTEAFF
DNA: TGTGCCAGCAGCCCGGGACAGGGGTTCGGCACTGAAGCTTTCTTT

size: many
V: TRBV4-1
D: NA
J: TRBJ1-2
CDR3: CASSQGDHRRGYTF
DNA: TGCGCCAGCAGCCAAGGTGACCACCGGCGGGGCTACACCTTC

size: NA
V: TRBV15
D: NA
J: TRBJ1-1
CDR3: CATSKAGARTEAFF
DNA: TGTGCCACCAGCAAGGCAGGGGCGAGGACTGAAGCTTTCTTT

size: many
V: TRBV6-5
D: NA
J: TRBJ1-1
CDR3: CASSNTAVNTEAFF
DNA: TGTGCCAGCAGCAACACGGCGGTGAACACTGAAGCTTTCTTT

size: many
V: TRBV5-1
D: TRBD1
J: TRBJ1-4
CDR3: CASSLGTGDKKLFF
DNA: TGCGCCAGCAGCCTCGGGACAGGGGACAAAAAACTGTTTTTT

size: many
V: TRBV7-2
D: TRBD2
J: TRBJ2-3
CDR3: CASSLVAGLGTDTQYF
DNA: TGTGCCAGCAGCTTAGTAGCGGGGTTGGGTACAGATACGCAGTATTTT

size: few
V: TRBV5-4
D: TRBD1
J: TRBJ2-1
CDR3: CASSYLQGSHEQFF
DNA: TGTGCCAGCAGCTATTTACAGGGGAGCCATGAGCAGTTCTTC

size: NA
V: TRBV21-1
D: NA
J: TRBJ2-5
CDR3: CASSKPPGQPQETQYF
DNA: TGTGCCAGCAGCAAACCTCCGGGACAGCCACAAGAGACCCAGTACTTC

size: NA
V: TRBV19
D: TRBD1
J: TRBJ1-6
CDR3: CASSRDRKNSPLHF
DNA: TGTGCCAGTAGCCGGGACAGGAAAAATTCACCCCTCCACTTT

size: many
V: TRBV18
D: NA
J: TRBJ1-2
CDR3: CASSPESNYGYTF
DNA: TGTGCCAGCTCACCAGAATCAAACTATGGCTACACCTTC

size: many
V: TRBV6-6
D: NA
J: TRBJ1-2
CDR3: CASSYTQNYGYTF
DNA: TGTGCCAGCAGTTATACTCAGAACTATGGCTACACCTTC

size: many
V: TRBV29-1
D: NA
J: TRBJ2-4
CDR3: CSVELQDIQYF
DNA: TGCAGCGTTGAACTACAGGACATTCAGTACTTC

size: few
V: TRBV6-2/TRBV6-3
D: NA
J: TRBJ2-1
CDR3: CASSYSEGHANNEQFF
DNA: TGTGCCAGCAGTTACTCGGAGGGACACGCAAACAATGAGCAGTTCTTC

size: many
V: TRBV29-1
D: NA
J: TRBJ2-5
CDR3: CSVVGKEQETQYF
DNA: TGCAGCGTTGTCGGTAAAGAGCAAGAGACCCAGTACTTC

size: few
V: TRBV7-2
D: NA
J: TRBJ1-1
CDR3: CASSLRVGGANTEAFF
DNA: TGTGCCAGCAGCTTAAGGGTGGGTGGGGCGAACACTGAAGCTTTCTTT

size: many
V: TRBV5-1
D: NA
J: TRBJ2-7
CDR3: CASSSKFEQYF
DNA: TGCGCCAGCAGCTCGAAATTTGAGCAGTACTTC

size: many
V: TRBV7-9
D: TRBD1
J: TRBJ2-5
CDR3: CASSRTGDKETQYF
DNA: TGTGCCAGCAGCCGGACAGGGGATAAAGAGACCCAGTACTTC

size: many
V: TRBV20-1
D: TRBD1
J: TRBJ1-2
CDR3: CSARGGGQGLGGYTF
DNA: TGCAGTGCTAGAGGGGGGGGACAGGGTTTGGGTGGCTACACCTTC